These 14 T cell receptor beta chains were sequenced from one sample in a study of spatial heterogeneity in lung cancer. Documented time point: sample taken at primary tumor resection. Whole RNA, which was extracted from tumor, nontumor lung tissue or frozen PBMC, was sequenced without any cell sorting. TCRdb analysed the 5' RACE reads with MiXCR anew, one entry per CDR3 protein. Of tens of thousands of distinct CDR3 sequences listed, approximately 12% are singletons. Sequenced here: PBMCs, sampled at surgery. The receptors originated from a male donor with early-stage non-small cell lung cancer.

The V call is TRBV10-3, the J call TRBJ1-1; D gene uncertain. Germline CDR1 reads ENHRY; CDR2 reads SYGVKD. The CDR3 loop spans 13 amino acids. V lost 4 bases and J lost 4, with 10 bases in between. The CDR3 reads CAISGRLATEAFF. CDR3 in DNA: TGTGCCATCAGTGGCCGCCTGGCCACTGAAGCTTTCTTT.

This sequence joins TRBV3-1 and TRBJ2-7; D not resolved. CDR1 is LGHDT, CDR2 YNNKEL, per germline (reference sequence). The CDR3 is made up of 11 amino acids. Between the trimmed V and J ends, which lost 1 base and 5 bases, there was a span of 3 bases. The chain's CDR3 is CASSQGNEQYF. The CDR3 DNA sequence: TGTGCCAGCAGCCAAGGAAACGAGCAGTACTTC.

A word on this clonotype: The junction and the germline gene differ at one end; a read error may be behind it. The rearrangement joins TRBV7-7 to TRBJ2-1; 15 nucleotides line up with TRBD2. The CDR3 spans 17 residues. Germline loops: CDR1 SSHAT, CDR2 FNYEAQ (reference sequence). The DNA for the CDR3 is TGTGCTAGCAGCCCTTTGGGACTAGCGGGGGGATACAATGAGCAGTTCTTC. As protein: CASSPLGLAGGYNEQFF.

This chain links TRBV12-3 or TRBV12-4 with TRBJ2-1; D possibly corresponds to TRBD2 (5 bases). V lost 8 bases and J lost 0, with 14 bases in between. This CDR3 is built from 15 residues. This chain's CDR3 is CASVPRGSSYNEQFF. The CDR3 DNA reads as TGTGCCAGCGTACCCCGGGGTAGCTCCTACAATGAGCAGTTCTTC.

CDR3 nucleotides: TGTGCCAGCAGCTTAAATGTGAACACTGAAGCTTTCTTT. This sequence encodes CASSLNVNTEAFF. The genes are TRBV7-9 and TRBJ1-1; no clear D. Per germline, CDR1 SEHNR and CDR2 FQNEAQ (reference sequence). The CDR3 has 13 amino acids. With 2 bases removed from V and 0 bases from J, the gap between germline ends came to 4 bases. The full variable domain, with the rest looked up from reference TRBV7-9 and TRBJ1-1, is DTGVSQNPRHKITKRGQNVTFRCDPISEHNRLYWYRQTLGQGPEFLTYFQNEAQLEKSRLLSDRFSAERPKGSFSTLEIQRTEQGDSAMYLCASSLNVNTEAFFGQGTRLTVV.

This clonotype was counted only a few times. The chain combines TRBV10-3 with TRBJ2-3; unclear D gene. The CDR3 covers 14 residues. V was shortened by 6 bases and J by 0 bases, with 10 bases between the two germline ends. Per germline, CDR1 ENHRY and CDR2 SYGVKD. CDR3 sequence: CAISQTHSTDTQYF. The CDR3 coding sequence is TGTGCCATCAGCCAAACCCATAGCACAGATACGCAGTATTTT.

The chain links TRBV5-1 to TRBJ2-1; a possible D gene is TRBD1 (6 bases). The ends were cut back, 6 bases at V and 8 bases at J, with 18 bases in the middle. The CDR3 extends over 14 amino acids. CDR1 is SGHRS, CDR2 YFSETQ, per germline. The CDR3 is CASNLAGANDEQFF. In nucleotides, the CDR3 is TGCGCCAGCAACCTGGCAGGGGCGAACGATGAGCAGTTCTTC.

The chain recombines TRBV10-3 with TRBJ2-4; 8 nucleotides match TRBD2. Germline V CDR1 and CDR2: ENHRY, SYGVKD. V lost 6 bases, J lost 6 bases, and 7 bases stayed unmatched. The CDR3 length is 14 residues. The chain's CDR3 is CAISQPGGGNIQYF. The CDR3 DNA is TGTGCCATCAGCCAACCGGGAGGGGGAAACATTCAGTACTTC.

The chain employs TRBV12-3 or TRBV12-4 and TRBJ1-1, with a tentative D call TRBD1 (6 bases). V was trimmed by 6 bases and J by 3 bases, leaving 14 bases between them. There are 14 residues in the CDR3. Written as DNA, the CDR3 is TGTGCCAGCAGGGGGGGGGCCGCGGACACTGAAGCTTTCTTT. This sequence encodes CASRGGAADTEAFF.

The rearrangement joins TRBV10-2 to TRBJ2-1, with TRBD2 identical over 7 bases. J gave up 6 bases and V 7 bases, and 0 bases lay outside the gene matches. The V gene's germline CDR1 is WSHSY and CDR2 SAAADI. This CDR3 region has 11 residues. The CDR3 DNA reads TGCGCCAGCACGGGGGGCAATGAGCAGTTCTTC. As protein: CASTGGNEQFF.

The V call is TRBV5-1, the J call TRBJ2-7; D is ambiguous. This CDR3 region has 12 residues. The V and J ends lost 1 base and 2 bases respectively, with 4 bases between them. The germline gives CDR1 SGHRS, CDR2 YFSETQ. The CDR3 loop is CASSLTPYEQYF. The CDR3 nucleotides are TGCGCCAGCAGCTTGACCCCCTACGAGCAGTACTTC.

This clonotype occurred a few times. The chain links TRBV20-1 to TRBJ1-1; 8 nucleotides agree with TRBD1. Germline-derived CDR1 and CDR2 are DFQATT and SNEGSKA (reference sequence). CDR3 length: 15 residues. After removal of 2 bases from V and 4 bases from J, the junction contained 9 bases not matched to a gene. DNA of the CDR3: TGCAGTGCTAGAAAGGCAGGGGGCCTGGTCACTGAAGCTTTCTTT. Translating it yields CSARKAGGLVTEAFF.

This clonotype occurred a few times. The rearrangement links TRBV6-2 or TRBV6-3 to TRBJ2-1; TRBD2 matches at 8 bases. Germline CDR1 and CDR2: MNHEY and SVGEGT. V lost 10 bases and J lost 7; bases outside the gene matches: 6. The CDR3 length is 12 residues. The CDR3 sequence: CATSSGGNEQFF. CDR3 nucleotides: TGTGCCACCAGCTCGGGGGGGAATGAGCAGTTCTTC.

CDR3 residues: CSVGYRGLLSNEQFF. In DNA form, the CDR3 reads TGCAGCGTTGGCTACAGGGGGCTCTTGTCCAATGAGCAGTTCTTC. The J gene is TRBJ2-1, the V gene TRBV29-1; the match to TRBD1 covers 9 bases. The CDR3 loop spans 15 amino acids. Germline V gene data show CDR1 as SQVTM and CDR2 as ANQGSEA. Trimming at V came to 4 bases and at J to 6 bases, leaving 10 bases not matched to a gene.